The next 24 T cell receptor delta chains were all read from a single sample in a study of γδ T cells in repeated Plasmodium falciparum infection. Flow sorting of PBMC yielded separate Vgamma9/Vdelta2+ and Vdelta2-negative gammadelta T cell populations for bulk repertoire analysis. TCRdb reanalysed the multiplex PCR reads with CATT. The sample has tens of thousands of delta-chain clones; approximately 1.5% are singletons. The sample comprised gamma-delta T cells from blood. Source of these receptors: a pool of human donors (malaria-infected and uninfected, not separated).

As for this clone: The protein recorded in TCRdb matches a much larger clone and deviates from this DNA's translation at residue 12, suggesting a read error; the protein here is obtained by translating the DNA. The chain recombines TRDV1 with TRDJ1; TRDD3 matches at 10 bases. Losses at the gene ends were 2 bases for V and 1 base for J; bases not matched to a gene: 10. CDR1 is TSWWSYY and CDR2 is QGS in the germline V gene. This CDR3 is 18 amino acids long. In nucleotides, the CDR3 is TGTGCTCTTGGGGAAAAAATTGGGGGATACAAGTGCACCGATAAACTCATCTTT. The encoded protein is CALGEKIGGYKCTDKLIF.

As to this clone: TCRdb pairs this DNA with a much larger clone's protein that differs at residue 6, likely a read error; the protein shown was translated from the DNA. V is TRDV1 and J is TRDJ1; 10 bases map to TRDD3. The V gene end was trimmed by 1 base and the J gene end by 11 bases; junction bases not matched to a gene: 7. Germline-derived CDR1 and CDR2 are TSWWSYY and QGS. The CDR3 is 14 residues long. The chain's CDR3 is CALGEQLGDSVLIF. CDR3 bases: TGTGCTCTTGGGGAACAACTGGGGGATTCGGTGCTCATCTTT.

This clone showed up just a few times. TCRdb's entry gives the protein of a much larger clone, which mismatches this DNA's translation at residue 4, likely from a read error; the protein reported here is translated from the DNA. V gene TRDV3 combines with J gene TRDJ1, with TRDD3 matching 12 bases. The CDR3 contains 17 residues. With V trimmed by 4 bases and J by 10 bases, 22 bases remained unmatched. CDR1 is TVYSNPD, CDR2 GDNSRS, per germline (reference sequence). This CDR3 reads CAYYPPLLWGIRRGLIF. The CDR3 DNA follows: TGTGCCTACTACCCCCCTTTACTCTGGGGGATACGCCGGGGACTCATCTTT.

This clone occurred many times. A read error is the likely source, as a far larger clone sits one nucleotide away. Other DNA sequences in this specimen translate into the identical CDR3. The gene calls are TRDV1 and TRDJ1; TRDD3 agrees at 10 bases. The germline V gene encodes CDR1 TSWWSYY and CDR2 QGS. The CDR3 runs 19 residues. The chain's CDR3 is CALGDPESPYWGMFDKLIF. The CDR3 DNA reads as TGTGCTCTTGGGGATCCCGAATCTCCTTACTGGGGGATGTTTGATAAGCTCATCTTT.

In regard to this clone: A read error likely explains why the TCRdb protein, taken from a much larger clone, differs from this DNA's translation at residue 5; the protein shown is translated from the DNA. V usage is TRDV3 and J usage is TRDJ1, with 9 nucleotides matching TRDD3. CDR3 length: 19 residues. CDR1 and CDR2 (germline): TVYSNPD, GDNSRS (reference sequence). The V and J ends lost 1 base and 0 bases, in that order; junction bases with no gene match: 18. The CDR3: CAFNCRRPYWGTYTDKLIF. CDR3 bases: TGTGCCTTTAACTGCCGACGCCCGTACTGGGGGACGTACACCGATAAACTCATCTTT.

Points on this clone: TCRdb's listed protein matches a much larger clone and diverges from this DNA's translation at residue 3, likely through a read error; the protein shown comes from the DNA. The chain employs TRDV1 and TRDJ1; 9 nucleotides agree with TRDD3. The J gene is absent in TCRdb and was assigned here via DNA matching to germline. CDR3 length: 23 residues. The V gene's germline CDR1 is TSWWSYY and CDR2 QGS. The CDR3 is CAPGERVSSIPPWGYAGTDKLIF. The DNA of the CDR3 is TGTGCTCCTGGGGAACGAGTTTCCTCAATCCCGCCCTGGGGATACGCGGGCACCGATAAACTCATCTTT.

To note about this clone: TCRdb's protein, taken from a much larger clone, differs from this DNA's translation at residue 13, likely owing to a read error; the protein displayed comes from the DNA. The rearrangement links TRDV1 to TRDJ1; 7 positions agree with TRDD2. TCRdb records no J gene; here it was assigned by comparing the DNA to germline. The V gene end was trimmed by 2 bases and the J gene end by 0 bases; junction bases not matched to a gene: 21. The CDR3 is 21 residues long. The V gene's germline CDR1 is TSWWSYY and CDR2 QGS. The CDR3 nucleotides are TGTGCTCTTGGGGAAACCCAGCTTCCTAGCCTTTACCGGGGGTACACCGATAAACTCATCTTT. It is translated as CALGETQLPSLYRGYTDKLIF.

This clone showed up just a few times. A far larger clone is off by one base, so a read error is likely. The same CDR3 is also encoded by other DNA sequences in this sample. No J gene was assigned, while the V gene was called as TRDV2; the table assigns TRDD3, which was not confirmed against the DNA. CDR3 length equals 20 residues. Germline lookup yields CDR1 GEAIGNYY and CDR2 EKD. The CDR3 nucleotides read TGTGCCTGTGACTCTACTGGGGGCCCGGGATGGGAGGGACACACCGATAAACTCATCTTC. This sequence encodes CACDSTGGPGWEGHTDKLIF.

This clone occurred a few times. A far larger clone lies a single base away; this is likely a read error. This sample also contains other DNA sequences that code for the same CDR3. This sequence joins TRDV1 and TRDJ3; tentative D call: TRDD2 (5 bases). This CDR3 is built from 19 residues. The V end lost 9 bases, the J end lost 1 base, and 22 bases lay between the germline ends. Germline V lookup: CDR1 TSWWSYY, CDR2 QGS. The CDR3 nucleotides read TGTGCTCTCGAACCTTCACTCAGAGGGACATCCTGGGACACCCGACAGATGTTTTTC. Amino acid sequence: CALEPSLRGTSWDTRQMFF.

This clone occurred many times. With only one base between it and a far larger clone, this is likely a read error. Additional DNA sequences in this sample encode the identical CDR3. The chain links TRDV1 to TRDJ4; 10 nucleotides agree with TRDD3. V was pared by 3 bases and J by 6 bases, with 22 bases of the junction left unmatched. Germline CDR1 and CDR2: TSWWSYY and QGS. This CDR3 spans 19 amino acids. CDR3 sequence: CALGEFHFLRTGGWVALIF. The CDR3, as DNA: TGTGCTCTTGGGGAGTTTCATTTCCTTCGTACTGGGGGATGGGTGGCCCTGATCTTT.

As to this clone: TCRdb lists the protein of a much larger clone for this DNA, which differs at residue 9, so this is likely a read error; the protein given here is translated from the DNA itself. J is TRDJ1 and V is TRDV3; 9 bases map to TRDD3. V was pared by 1 base and J by 0 bases, with 18 bases of the junction left unmatched. This CDR3 contains 19 residues. Germline loops: CDR1 TVYSNPD, CDR2 GDNSRS (reference sequence). CDR3 bases: TGTGCCTTTAATCCCCGGGGGATACAGGCCTCTGGGGACACCGATAAACTCATCTTT. The encoded protein is CAFNPRGIQASGDTDKLIF.

With respect to this clone: The mismatch at residue 5 between this DNA's translation and the TCRdb protein of a much larger clone likely reflects a read error; the protein shown is translated from the DNA. This sequence joins TRDV3 and TRDJ1; 8 bases fit TRDD3. The length of the CDR3 is 18 residues. J was trimmed by 0 bases and V by 4 bases; bases with no gene match: 19. The germline CDR1 and CDR2 sequences are TVYSNPD and GDNSRS (reference sequence). This CDR3 reads CASAPQPWGIQYTDKLIF. The CDR3, as DNA: TGTGCCTCTGCCCCCCAACCTTGGGGGATCCAGTACACCGATAAACTCATCTTT.

This clone was seen a few times. A far larger clone lies a single base away; this is likely a read error. Other DNA sequences in the same sample also yield this CDR3. V usage is TRDV1 and J usage is TRDJ1; 10 positions agree with TRDD3. The germline gives CDR1 TSWWSYY, CDR2 QGS. The CDR3 extends over 23 amino acids. CDR3 sequence: CALGVLPGPRKPTGGLFTDKLIF. The CDR3 region has the DNA TGCGCTCTTGGGGTCCTACCGGGTCCACGTAAACCCACTGGGGGATTATTCACCGATAAACTCATCTTT.

This clone was counted between two and nine times. A far bigger clonotype differs at one base, so this is likely a read error. This sample includes further DNA sequences coding for the same CDR3. This chain uses TRDV2 with TRDJ1; unclear D gene. Germline V CDR1 and CDR2: GEAIGNYY, EKD. The CDR3 loop spans 12 amino acids. CDR3 sequence: CACDTPAEWLIF. The CDR3 DNA is TGTGCCTGCGACACCCCGGCTGAATGGCTCATCTTT.

With regard to this clone: The protein recorded in TCRdb matches a much larger clone and deviates from this DNA's translation at residue 3, suggesting a read error; the protein here is obtained by translating the DNA. The rearrangement links TRDV1 to TRDJ3; TRDD3 matches 12 bases. CDR3 size: 23 residues. CDR1 TSWWSYY and CDR2 QGS come from the germline V gene. In nucleotides, the CDR3 is TGTGCTCCTGGGGAATCGGCGAACGACTGGGGGATACCGAGCTCCTGGGACACCCGACAGATGTTTTTC. This encodes CAPGESANDWGIPSSWDTRQMFF.

Turning to this clone: The protein in TCRdb stems from a much larger clone and differs at residue 13 from this DNA's translation, likely a read error; here the protein is translated from the DNA. The sample carries other DNA sequences with the same CDR3. V usage is TRDV3 and J usage is TRDJ1; 9 bases agree with TRDD3. CDR3 size: 21 residues. Germline CDR1 TVYSNPD, CDR2 GDNSRS (reference sequence). The CDR3 DNA is TGTGCCTTTCCCTCCCGTTCGGAACATACTGGGGGACACAGGGCCAGATATAAGCTCATCTTT. This gives the protein CAFPSRSEHTGGHRARYKLIF.

This clone was counted at least ten times. TCRdb's protein for this DNA is that of a much larger clone and differs from the translation at residue 10, likely a read error; the protein shown is the DNA translation. The chain uses TRDV2 and TRDJ1; D possibly corresponds to TRDD2 (6 bases). TCRdb lists no J gene, so it was determined here by aligning the DNA to germline. The CDR3 totals 20 residues. Germline CDR1 is GEAIGNYY and CDR2 is EKD. V lost 7 bases, J lost 0 bases, and 32 bases lay in between. The CDR3: CACKLYTPSQGLIYTDKLIF. CDR3 DNA: TGTGCCTGCAAGCTCTACACTCCTTCCCAGGGACTTATTTACACCGATAAACTCATCTTT.

This clone has at least ten counts. This DNA's translation and the protein TCRdb lists, from a much larger clone, do not match at residue 14, likely due to a read error; the protein shown is translated from the DNA. The chain joins TRDV3 to TRDJ1; 10 positions match TRDD3. Germline V CDR1 and CDR2: TVYSNPD, GDNSRS (reference sequence). The length of the CDR3 is 16 residues. The CDR3 DNA sequence: TGTGCCTCCGAAAGGGGGATACGCGCTAGGACCGATAAACCCATCTTT. Encoded protein: CASERGIRARTDKPIF.

A note on this clone: A far larger clone differs by one base, so this is likely a read error. The same CDR3 can be traced to other DNA sequences in this sample. This chain links TRDV1 with TRDJ1; tentative D call: TRDD3 (5 bases). TCRdb leaves out the J gene; it was filled in here by matching the DNA to germline. The length of the CDR3 is 21 residues. V gave up 9 bases and J gave up 0 bases, with 35 bases separating them. CDR1 is TSWWSYY, CDR2 QGS, per germline. The DNA for the CDR3 is TGTGCTCTCGGGACCTCCATTCAACTCACGGGGACTCTCAGGTACACCGATAAACTCATCTTT. Protein: CALGTSIQLTGTLRYTDKLIF.

This clone turned up a few times. A read error likely explains why the TCRdb protein, taken from a much larger clone, differs from this DNA's translation at residue 18; the protein shown is translated from the DNA. This chain links TRDV1 with TRDJ1; D not certain. The J gene is not listed in TCRdb, so it was assigned here from a DNA match to germline. V dropped 0 bases and J dropped 3 bases, with 35 bases sitting between them. The length of the CDR3 is 23 residues. From germline, CDR1 is TSWWSYY and CDR2 QGS. DNA for the CDR3: TGTGCTCTTGGGGAACTAATAACAAAGTTTAGTTCCCCCGAGGGGCCATACCCCGATAAACTCATCTTT. The encoded protein is CALGELITKFSSPEGPYPDKLIF.

This clone was seen only a few times. TCRdb records a much larger clone's protein for this DNA, with a difference at residue 5 that likely arises from a read error; the protein given is the translation of the DNA. The chain has TRDV2 and TRDJ3, with D possibly TRDD2 on 5 matching bases. TCRdb records no J gene; here it was assigned by comparing the DNA to germline. Germline V lookup: CDR1 GEAIGNYY, CDR2 EKD. There are 18 residues in the CDR3. V lost 3 bases and J 0 bases, leaving 14 bases between the germline ends. The CDR3: CACDAVGPSSWDTRQMFF. CDR3 DNA: TGTGCCTGTGACGCCGTGGGTCCTAGCTCCTGGGACACCCGACAGATGTTTTTC.

This clone was seen repeatedly, ten times or more. This may be a read error: a much more frequent sequence differs by one nucleotide. Distinct nucleotide sequences in the sample also encode this CDR3. V usage is TRDV2 and J usage is TRDJ1; TRDD3 is a possible D gene (6 bases). Trimming pared 1 base from V and 0 bases from J, leaving 17 bases between. The germline V gene has CDR1 GEAIGNYY and CDR2 EKD. This CDR3 has 17 amino acids. CDR3 in DNA: TGTGCCTGTGACACTCTGAGTACTTTGGGGGACACCGATAAACTCATCTTT. It specifies CACDTLSTLGDTDKLIF.

This clone was counted at least ten times. This chain uses TRDV1 with TRDJ1; TRDD3 might be the D (10 bases). The CDR3 consists of 22 residues. Germline V gene lookup returns CDR1 TSWWSYY and CDR2 QGS. V dropped 3 bases and J dropped 2 bases, with 34 bases sitting between them. The CDR3 DNA follows: TGTGCTCTTGGGGACAGGCCTTCCTACGGGACGAGGTGGGGGATACAGACCGATAAACTCATCTTT. It encodes CALGDRPSYGTRWGIQTDKLIF.

Notes on this clone: A far more abundant clone sits one base away, making this likely a read error. Other DNA sequences of this sample code for an identical CDR3. This chain connects TRDV1 to TRDJ1; 9 bases fit TRDD2. Since TCRdb gives no J gene, matching the DNA to germline was used here to assign it. Germline loops: CDR1 TSWWSYY, CDR2 QGS. The CDR3 covers 26 residues. The ends lost 2 bases at V and 1 base at J; junction bases unmatched: 35. The DNA of the CDR3 is TGTGCTCTTGGGGAAGCGGGGCCTTCCTACGGGAGGAGTACCGGGGGACCCCGTTGGGTCACCGATAAACTCATCTTT. It is translated as CALGEAGPSYGRSTGGPRWVTDKLIF.